This T cell receptor (beta chain) comes out of a study of T cell clonotyping in hematopoietic cell transplantation. TCRdb's copy holds only in-frame clones and misses some; the assay was immunoSEQ multiplex PCR. The sample includes over 25,000 clones, around 84% of them seen just once. A remark on this clone: Its antigen is unidentified.

Points from the study as a whole: Higher Inverse Simpson Index values in graft donor and pretransplant recipient predicted broader posttransplant TCR diversity.

CDR3 size: 15 residues. Per germline, CDR1 MNHEY and CDR2 SVGAGI. The V gene lost 1 base and the J gene lost 1 base, with 9 bases spanning the gap. Time point here: recipient sample about 28 days before transplant, after cytoreduction. Recipients were bled about 28 days pretransplant and at posttransplant days 30, 100, 180. This sample comprised peripheral blood mononuclear cells, obtained before stem cell transplant. The rearrangement joins TRBV6-5 to TRBJ2-3; a weak D match, TRBD1 (5 bases). This clonotype was obtained from a woman aged 60-75 years with acute myeloid leukemia. Some clones in this sample may be carry-over from other donors' samples. CDR3 residues: CASSYYQGCTDTQYF. The CDR3 DNA sequence: TGTGCCAGCAGTTACTATCAGGGATGCACAGATACGCAGTATTTT.